These 25 T cell receptor beta chains were all obtained from the same sample, sequenced in a study of cytomegalovirus exposure and HLA in healthy donors. Using immunoSEQ multiplex PCR, the repertoire was profiled, and TCRdb retains in-frame clones only, with some absent. The profile shows tens of thousands of clones, 90% to 95% of them singletons. Sequenced material: PBMCs. All receptors come from a woman aged 18-35 years in good health and CMV-seronegative.

The CDR3 sequence: CASSLRAGFSGYTF. CDR3 bases: TGTGCCAGCAGTTTAAGGGCAGGGTTCTCGGGCTACACCTTC. The chain is built from TRBV28 and TRBJ1-2, with TRBD1 as a possible D gene (5 bases). With 2 bases removed from V and 8 bases from J, the gap between germline ends came to 15 bases. CDR1 MDHEN and CDR2 SYDVKM come from the germline V gene. This CDR3 spans 14 amino acids.

There are a few counts of this clone. The rearrangement links TRBV6-5 to TRBJ1-2; unclear D gene. The V gene's germline CDR1 is MNHEY and CDR2 SVGAGI. The CDR3 covers 14 residues. Trimming cost V 2 bases and J 3 bases, with 10 bases left between them. The CDR3 DNA sequence: TGTGCCAGCAGTTACGGCGGGCAGGACTATGGCTACACCTTC. Protein sequence: CASSYGGQDYGYTF.

This rearrangement joins TRBV4-2 to TRBJ1-3, with D maybe TRBD1 (5 bases). Per germline, CDR1 LGHNA and CDR2 YNFKEQ. The CDR3 sequence is 16 residues long. V shed 0 bases and J shed 4 bases, with 13 bases lying between them. This CDR3 is CASSQDFSGYGNTIYF. CDR3 nucleotides: TGTGCCAGCAGCCAAGATTTTTCAGGGTACGGAAACACCATATATTTT.

The V and J genes are TRBV18 and TRBJ2-3; weak D call: TRBD1 (6 bases). The CDR3 has 16 residues. Deletions cut 3 bases from V and 0 bases from J, with 13 bases between. Germline CDR1 KGHSH, CDR2 LQKENI. The CDR3 DNA reads as TGTGCCAGCTCACCCGAAACAGGGTCTAGCACAGATACGCAGTATTTT. The encoded protein is CASSPETGSSTDTQYF.

CDR3 nucleotides: TGTGCCAGCTCCAGCGACAGAGACAATGGCTACACCTTC. Encoded protein: CASSSDRDNGYTF. The chain links TRBV18 to TRBJ1-2; tentatively, D is TRBD1 (5 bases). Per germline, CDR1 KGHSH and CDR2 LQKENI. The V end was cut by 6 bases, the J end by 6 bases, with 14 bases between. The CDR3 is 13 amino acids. The full variable domain, its missing parts supplied by reference TRBV18 and TRBJ1-2, is NAGVMQNPRHLVRRRGQEARLRCSPMKGHSHVYWYRQLPEEGLKFMVYLQKENIIDESGMPKERFSAEFPKEGPSILRIQQVVRGDSAAYFCASSSDRDNGYTFGSGTRLTVV.

V is TRBV18 and J is TRBJ1-5; TRBD1 agrees at 11 bases. The CDR3 spans 15 residues. Germline V gene data show CDR1 as KGHSH and CDR2 as LQKENI. The junction had 9 bases not matched to a gene; V was cut back by 8 bases and J by 6 bases. The CDR3 is CASTPGTGGIQPQHF. In nucleotides, the CDR3 is TGTGCCAGCACCCCCGGGACAGGGGGTATTCAGCCCCAGCATTTT.

The chain uses TRBV4-2 and TRBJ2-3; 10 bases match TRBD2. The CDR3 spans 18 residues. CDR1 LGHNA and CDR2 YNFKEQ come from the germline V gene. V dropped 0 bases and J dropped 3; count of bases not matched to a gene: 9. The DNA of the CDR3 is TGTGCCAGCAGCCAAGATCGGTCTAGCGGGAGAGCGACAGATACGCAGTATTTT. The encoded protein is CASSQDRSSGRATDTQYF.

The chain recombines TRBV29-1 with TRBJ2-5, with 9 bases identical to TRBD1. Looked up from germline, CDR1 is SQVTM and CDR2 is ANQGSEA. V shed 4 bases and J 3 bases; nucleotides not matched to a gene: 9. This CDR3 has 15 residues. The CDR3 DNA is TGCAGCGTTGGGCGTGGGGGACAGGGTAAAGAGACCCAGTACTTC. Its translation: CSVGRGGQGKETQYF. The full variable domain, completed using reference TRBV29-1 and TRBJ2-5, is SAVISQKPSRDICQRGTSLTIQCQVDSQVTMMFWYRQQPGQSLTLIATANQGSEATYESGFVIDKFPISRPNLTFSTLTVSNMSPEDSSIYLCSVGRGGQGKETQYFGPGTRLLVL.

This clone was counted a single time. The rearrangement joins TRBV27 to TRBJ1-1; D unresolved. V gave up 6 bases and J gave up 1 base, with 3 bases separating them. This CDR3 has 11 amino acids. Germline CDR1 is MNHEY and CDR2 is SMNVEV (reference sequence). CDR3 protein: CASRRNTEAFF. CDR3 DNA sequence: TGTGCCAGCAGGCGGAACACTGAAGCTTTCTTT.

The V call is TRBV28, the J call TRBJ2-7, with 11 bases lining up with TRBD2. The CDR3 contains 16 residues. The junction had 6 bases not matched to a gene; V was cut back by 2 bases and J by 3 bases. Germline V gene lookup returns CDR1 MDHEN and CDR2 SYDVKM. The CDR3 DNA reads TGTGCCAGCAGTTTAGGGGGGACTAGCGGCATCTACGAGCAGTACTTC. Translated, it gives CASSLGGTSGIYEQYF.

V is TRBV28 and J is TRBJ1-5, with 9 bases matching TRBD1. The CDR3 spans 15 residues. From germline, CDR1 is MDHEN and CDR2 SYDVKM. Germline trimming cut 4 bases from V and 7 bases from J; bases unmatched to any gene: 8. CDR3 sequence (DNA): TGTGCCAGCAGTTCCAGCGGGACAGGGCAACAGCCCCAGCATTTT. Amino acid sequence: CASSSSGTGQQPQHF.

This sequence joins TRBV6-5 and TRBJ2-5, with TRBD2 matching over 7 bases. The CDR3 is 14 amino acids. Germline V gives CDR1 MNHEY, CDR2 SVGAGI. V was pared by 2 bases and J by 3 bases, with 3 bases of the junction left unmatched. CDR3 nucleotide sequence: TGTGCCAGCAGTTACGGGGGAGGGAAAGAGACCCAGTACTTC. Translated, it gives CASSYGGGKETQYF.

The chain employs TRBV4-1 and TRBJ2-3; 8 nucleotides align to TRBD2. The CDR3 extends over 15 amino acids. Per germline, CDR1 MGHRA and CDR2 YSYEKL. The V gene end was trimmed by 4 bases and the J gene end by 4 bases; junction bases not matched to a gene: 7. Written as DNA, the CDR3 is TGCGCCAGCAGCCCCCGGCGGGAGGTTGCAGATACGCAGTATTTT. Protein: CASSPRREVADTQYF.

This clone was observed a handful of times. The CDR3 here is CASKNGQNSYEQYF. The CDR3, as DNA: TGTGCCAGCAAGAATGGGCAGAACTCCTACGAGCAGTACTTC. The gene calls are TRBV11-3 and TRBJ2-7; D is uncertain. CDR1 and CDR2 (germline): SGHNT, YENEEA. This CDR3 comprises 14 residues. V was pared by 7 bases and J by 0 bases, with 13 bases between.

This clone was recorded a few times. The chain couples TRBV2 to TRBJ1-5, with a possible D match to TRBD1 (5 bases). The CDR3 consists of 12 residues. CDR1 SNHLY and CDR2 FYNNEI come from the germline V gene. With 4 bases removed from V and 7 bases from J, the gap between germline ends came to 8 bases. The CDR3 DNA sequence: TGTGCCAGCAGTGTGGACAACCAGCCCCAGCATTTT. This sequence encodes CASSVDNQPQHF.

The V and J genes are TRBV5-4 and TRBJ1-2, with 7 bases identical to TRBD1. The V gene end was trimmed by 0 bases and the J gene end by 4 bases; junction bases not matched to a gene: 6. This CDR3 spans 15 amino acids. CDR1 is SGHNT, CDR2 YYREEE, per germline (reference sequence). Here the CDR3 DNA reads TGTGCCAGCAGCTTGGGCCGGGACAGCTTCTATGGCTACACCTTC. This encodes CASSLGRDSFYGYTF.

The J gene is TRBJ1-6, the V gene TRBV7-6, with D possibly TRBD1 on 5 matching bases. The CDR3 contains 16 residues. V was pared by 3 bases and J by 7 bases, with 16 bases between. CDR1 SGHVS and CDR2 FNYEAQ come from the germline V gene. The DNA of the CDR3 is TGTGCCAGCAGCTTCAAACTTAGGGGAGGGAATTCACCCCTCCACTTT. This gives the protein CASSFKLRGGNSPLHF.

The chain combines TRBV9 with TRBJ2-7; tentatively, D is TRBD2 (5 bases). The V gene's germline CDR1 is SGDLS and CDR2 YYNGEE. This CDR3 spans 16 amino acids. The V gene lost 4 bases and the J gene lost 2 bases, with 19 bases spanning the gap. CDR3 DNA: TGTGCCAGCAGCCTAAGCCCCTCCGGGAACACCTACGAGCAGTACTTC. It codes for CASSLSPSGNTYEQYF.

The chain has TRBV18 and TRBJ2-3, with 9 bases matching TRBD1. Per germline, CDR1 KGHSH and CDR2 LQKENI. The CDR3 is made up of 16 amino acids. V trimming: 2 bases; J trimming: 3 bases; junction bases outside the gene matches: 6. CDR3 bases: TGTGCCAGCTCACCATTGGGACAGGGCCAAACAGATACGCAGTATTTT. It yields the protein CASSPLGQGQTDTQYF.

J is TRBJ2-7 and V is TRBV6-6; TRBD2 matches 7 bases. This CDR3 contains 16 residues. The germline V gene has CDR1 MNHNY and CDR2 SVGAGI (reference sequence). J lost 5 bases, V lost 0 bases, and 10 bases had no gene match. The DNA for the CDR3 is TGTGCCAGCAGTTACTCTTCCCTGGGGGGGTTCAACGAGCAGTACTTC. This sequence encodes CASSYSSLGGFNEQYF.

The chain joins TRBV25-1 to TRBJ2-2, with D possibly being TRBD2 (5 bases). V lost 6 bases and J lost 6, with 23 bases in between. This CDR3 spans 17 amino acids. Germline V gene lookup returns CDR1 MGHDK and CDR2 SYGVNS. For the CDR3, the DNA is TGTGCCAGCAGGGATACTGGAAAGGTCCTCGGGGCCGGGGAGCTGTTTTTT. Translation: CASRDTGKVLGAGELFF.

The chain has TRBV4-3 and TRBJ1-2; D possibly corresponds to TRBD1 (5 bases). Germline-derived CDR1 and CDR2 are LGHNA and YSLEER. Trimming removed 0 bases from V and 4 bases from J, with 12 bases in between. The CDR3 has 15 residues. The CDR3 is CASSQEGGETYGYTF. In DNA, the CDR3 is TGCGCCAGCAGCCAAGAGGGGGGGGAGACCTATGGCTACACCTTC.

This clone was seen once. V usage is TRBV5-1 and J usage is TRBJ2-5; 10 bases agree with TRBD2. The V segment lost 7 bases and the J segment 4 bases; nucleotides outside the gene matches: 19. Looked up from germline, CDR1 is SGHRS and CDR2 is YFSETQ. The CDR3 covers 18 residues. In DNA, the CDR3 is TGCGCCAGCGGAGGTGGGGCTAGCGGGAGAAGCGTAGGAGAGACCCAGTACTTC. Protein product: CASGGGASGRSVGETQYF.

This chain joins TRBV7-2 and TRBJ1-1; D ambiguous. The ends were cut back, 5 bases at V and 3 bases at J, with 13 bases in the middle. Per the germline V gene, CDR1 is SGHTA and CDR2 is FQGNSA. This CDR3 spans 14 amino acids. For the CDR3, the DNA is TGTGCCAGCAGCCCCGACATATTCTACACTGAAGCTTTCTTT. It translates to CASSPDIFYTEAFF.

The genes are TRBV2 and TRBJ1-6; no firm D call. The CDR3 is made up of 16 amino acids. Germline CDR1 SNHLY, CDR2 FYNNEI. Trimming removed 4 bases from V and 6 bases from J, with 16 bases in between. The chain's CDR3 is CASSGAVSASNSPLHF. In DNA, the CDR3 is TGTGCCAGCAGTGGCGCGGTCTCGGCTAGTAATTCACCCCTCCACTTT.